A selection of T cell receptor beta chains follows, all from one sample in a study of spatial heterogeneity in lung cancer. TCRdb analysed the 5' RACE reads with MiXCR anew, one entry per CDR3 protein. The top ten clones hold about 13% of a sample with some 50,000 distinct CDR3 sequences, 7.5% to 9% of them seen once. The source material was PBMCs, sampled at surgery. These receptors were obtained from a female donor with early-stage non-small cell lung cancer. Each CDR3 is given with its conserved first and last residue. A D gene is named only where the DNA matches it firmly. Clone size is stated in some rows and not others, as once, few, many or a class when expanded.

TRBJ1-1,many,-,TRBV18,CASSPGDVEAFF,TGTGCCAGCTCACCAGGGGATGTTGAAGCTTTCTTT
TRBJ2-3,many,TRBD1,TRBV27,CASSFGQGDTQYF,TGTGCCAGCAGTTTCGGACAGGGCGATACGCAGTATTTT
TRBJ1-5,many,-,TRBV27,CASSLAQGGQPQHF,TGTGCCAGCAGTTTAGCCCAAGGGGGTCAGCCCCAGCATTTT
TRBJ2-3,-,TRBD2,TRBV5-1,CASSLAWAGGPTTQYF,TGCGCCAGCAGCTTGGCCTGGGCGGGGGGGCCCACGACGCAGTATTTT
TRBJ2-4,-,-,TRBV28,CASSFLTGQGIQYF,TGTGCCAGCAGTTTCTTAACAGGGCAGGGCATTCAGTACTTC
TRBJ1-2,many,TRBD1,TRBV10-1,CASSETGNYGYTF,TGCGCCAGCAGCGAGACAGGGAACTATGGCTACACCTTC
TRBJ1-1,few,TRBD1,TRBV9,CASSVRGLGTEAFF,TGTGCCAGCAGCGTCAGGGGGCTGGGGACTGAAGCTTTCTTT
TRBJ2-5,many,TRBD1,TRBV7-3,CASSPGQGAGETQYF,TGTGCCAGCAGCCCCGGACAGGGGGCTGGCGAGACCCAGTACTTC
TRBJ1-5,few,-,TRBV27,CASSPRRARNQPQHF,TGTGCCAGCAGTCCCCGCAGGGCGCGCAATCAGCCCCAGCATTTT
TRBJ2-3,many,-,TRBV3-1,CASSPTGRGDTQYF,TGTGCCAGCAGCCCCACCGGAAGGGGAGATACGCAGTATTTT
TRBJ2-3,many,-,TRBV9,CASSSRRKGDNTQYF,TGTGCCAGCAGCTCCCGGAGGAAGGGAGATAATACGCAGTATTTT